This TCR beta chain was recovered during a study of response to subunit inactivated influenza vaccine. The CDR3 has 16 amino acids. The V end was cut by 1 base, the J end by 4 bases, with 13 bases between. CDR1 is LGHNA, CDR2 YSLEER, per germline. The table lists this clonotype with a few counts. TCRdb recomputed calls from the RT-PCR reads with MiXCR, one row per CDR3 protein. The table lists around 190,000 distinct CDR3 sequences, around 14% of them singletons. The sequencing here drew on CD8+ T cells sorted from PBMCs, taken 5 days after vaccination. This TCR was recovered from a man aged 45 to 65 who received an inactivated influenza vaccine. This chain joins TRBV4-3 and TRBJ2-2; no clear D. For the CDR3, the DNA is TGCGCCAGCAGCCAAGTTCCAGGAGAGTTCACCGGGGAGCTGTTTTTT. As protein: CASSQVPGEFTGELFF.